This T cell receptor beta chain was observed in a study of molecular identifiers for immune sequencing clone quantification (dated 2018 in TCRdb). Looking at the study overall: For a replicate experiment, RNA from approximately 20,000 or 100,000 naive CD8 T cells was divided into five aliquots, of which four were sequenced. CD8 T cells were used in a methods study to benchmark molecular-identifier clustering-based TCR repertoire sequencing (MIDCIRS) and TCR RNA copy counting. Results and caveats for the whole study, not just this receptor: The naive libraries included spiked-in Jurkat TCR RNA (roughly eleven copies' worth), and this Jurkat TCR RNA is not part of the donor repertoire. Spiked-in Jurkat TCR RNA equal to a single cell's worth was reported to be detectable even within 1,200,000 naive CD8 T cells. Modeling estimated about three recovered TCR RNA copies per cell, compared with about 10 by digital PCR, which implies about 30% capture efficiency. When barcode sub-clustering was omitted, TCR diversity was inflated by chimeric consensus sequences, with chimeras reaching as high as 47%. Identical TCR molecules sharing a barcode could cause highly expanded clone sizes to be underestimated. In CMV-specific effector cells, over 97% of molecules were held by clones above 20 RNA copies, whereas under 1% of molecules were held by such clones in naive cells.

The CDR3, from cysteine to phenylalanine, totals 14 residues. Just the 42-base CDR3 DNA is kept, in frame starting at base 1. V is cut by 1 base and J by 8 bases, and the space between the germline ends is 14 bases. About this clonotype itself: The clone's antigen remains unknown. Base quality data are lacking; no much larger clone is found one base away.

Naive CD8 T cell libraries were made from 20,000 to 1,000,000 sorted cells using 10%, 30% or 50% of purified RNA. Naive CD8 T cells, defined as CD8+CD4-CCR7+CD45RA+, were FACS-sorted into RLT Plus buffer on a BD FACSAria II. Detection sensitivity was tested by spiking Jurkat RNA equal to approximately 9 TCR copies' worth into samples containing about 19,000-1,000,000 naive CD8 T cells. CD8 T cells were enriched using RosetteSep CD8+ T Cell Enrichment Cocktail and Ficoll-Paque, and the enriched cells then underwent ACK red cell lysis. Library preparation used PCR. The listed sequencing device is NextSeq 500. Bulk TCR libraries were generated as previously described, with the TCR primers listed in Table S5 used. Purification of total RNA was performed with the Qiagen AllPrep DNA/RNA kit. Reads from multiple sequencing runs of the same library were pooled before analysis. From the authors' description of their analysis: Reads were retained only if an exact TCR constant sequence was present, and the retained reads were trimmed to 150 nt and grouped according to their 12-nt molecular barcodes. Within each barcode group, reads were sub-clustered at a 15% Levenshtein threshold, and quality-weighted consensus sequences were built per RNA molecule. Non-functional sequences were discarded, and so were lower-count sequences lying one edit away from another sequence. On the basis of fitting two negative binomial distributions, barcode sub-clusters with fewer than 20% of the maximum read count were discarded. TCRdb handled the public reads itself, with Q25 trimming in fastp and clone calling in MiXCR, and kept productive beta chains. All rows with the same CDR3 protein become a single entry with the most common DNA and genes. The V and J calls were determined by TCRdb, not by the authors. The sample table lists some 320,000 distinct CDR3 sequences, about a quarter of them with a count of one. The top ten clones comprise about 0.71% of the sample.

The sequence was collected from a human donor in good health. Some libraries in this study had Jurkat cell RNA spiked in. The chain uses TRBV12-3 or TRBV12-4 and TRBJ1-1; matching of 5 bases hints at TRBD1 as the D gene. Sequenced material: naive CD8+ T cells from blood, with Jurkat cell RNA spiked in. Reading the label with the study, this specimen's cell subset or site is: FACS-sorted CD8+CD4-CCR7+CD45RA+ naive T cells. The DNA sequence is TGTGCCAGCAGTTTAGACGGGTTGGACATAGAAGCTTTCTTT. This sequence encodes CASSLDGLDIEAFF.